Detailed here is one T cell receptor beta chain. The clone's antigen remains unknown. Base-call qualities are not available, and no considerably larger clone is one nucleotide away. Preparation of the library involved RACE. Sequencing used a NextSeq 500. During library preparation, unique molecular identifiers were attached to individual cDNA molecules so that TCRs could be counted in a quantitative, reproducible way. For every blood RNA sample, sequencing covered both the TCR alpha and TCR beta chains. The published analysis was carried out like this. A median of around 100,000 TCRs per sample was observed, with a range of about 20,000 to 750,000. V, J and CDR3 annotation of the TCR reads was carried out using the Decombinator software suite. For the PS versus PT1 abundance plots, all samples were subsampled to the same number of TCRs (28,000). Expanded TCRs were defined as absent before sensitization and observed at least eight times at the 2-week time point. The public sequencing data were trimmed at Q25 with fastp and processed into clonotypes with MiXCR by TCRdb, which kept only in-frame beta chains. Each record represents a unique CDR3 protein, reported with the most common genes and DNA among its rows. TCRdb, not the original authors, processed these V and J calls. The sample table lists under 200,000 distinct CDR3 sequences, roughly 14% of them with a count of one. 1.7% of the sample is in the top ten clones.

The time point label, read with the paper, signifies: patch test 1, 2 weeks after DPC sensitization. What this sample's treatment or condition label stands for: therapeutic diphenylcyclopropenone sensitization with weekly scalp DPC. Blood at each patch-test visit was drawn before the patch test was applied. Patients were eligible if aged 18 to 70, diagnosed with alopecia and judged suitable for DPC therapy, and pregnant patients were excluded. Unfractionated whole blood was collected in Tempus Blood RNA tubes, and total RNA was extracted from that blood. The CDR3, cysteine through phenylalanine, is 13 amino acids long. Solely the CDR3 DNA is kept, with 39 bases framed from the first base. Relative to germline, V is missing 7 bases and J is missing 2 bases, with 2 bases of the junction outside any gene match. The germline V gene encodes CDR1 DFQATT and CDR2 SNEGSKA (reference sequence). The data originate from a study of human T cells and chemical hapten exposure (dated by TCRdb to about 2021). Turning to the overall study: For sensitization, 2% DPC in acetone was applied to a 2 cm by 2 cm area of upper inner arm skin. Patients additionally received weekly therapeutic DPC doses to the scalp throughout the approximately 25-week study period. Patch testing on the upper back used Finn chambers containing 0.01% DPC, with scoring done after 6 days according to International Contact Dermatitis Research Group standards. The patient cohort, mostly female, included alopecia areata with under or over 50% scalp involvement, alopecia totalis and alopecia universalis. Libraries were combined into a pool for sequencing, and differences in TCR yield between samples came mainly from small differences in library volumes within the pool. Peripheral blood TCR repertoire changes were tracked in vivo in alopecia patients during primary and secondary sensitization to the hapten diphenylcyclopropenone (DPC). Patient blood was sampled pre-sensitization (week 0) and at 2, 6 and about 24 weeks after DPC sensitization. Blood for TCR sequencing was provided by twenty-nine alopecia patients at one to four time points (pre-sensitization, 2, 6 and 24 weeks).

Study-wide findings and limitations: Compared with pre-sensitization or healthy control sets, expanded TCRs formed significantly more large CDR3 similarity clusters, which is consistent with antigen-driven responses. Because all patients had alopecia, a presumed autoimmune disease, the immune response of the patients might differ from that of healthy individuals. The number of PT1 expanded TCRs positively correlated with patch test score, significant at thresholds 8, 16 and 32 but not 4. DPC sensitization did not change how many TCRs were above 1 in 1000 frequency, and no evidence was found of alterations in global repertoire structure. Repeated subsampling changed both the strength of the expansion versus patch-test correlation and the threshold at which the correlation became significant.

The V and J genes are TRBV20-1 and TRBJ2-7, and TRBD2 matches 13 of the central bases. Sequenced material: whole blood, taken in connection with sensitization to the hapten diphenylcyclopropenone (DPC). The clonotype was recovered from a woman aged 25-40 years with alopecia areata. Some clones in this sample may be carry-over from other donors' samples. Here is the DNA: TGCAGTGGGGGACTAGCGGGGACCTACGAGCAGTACTTC. Its amino acids are CSGGLAGTYEQYF.